Each of the 28 T cell receptor beta chains below was sequenced from the same sample in a study of technical replicates of blood from a handful of donors. The protocol was immunoSEQ multiplex PCR, while the TCRdb copy is restricted to in-frame clones and leaves out a portion. The table has 85,000 to 100,000 clones, approximately 95% seen once. Sequenced input: T cells isolated from PBMCs. These receptors were obtained from a human donor in good health.

This chain links TRBV27 with TRBJ2-2; TRBD1 matches at 7 bases. Germline V gene lookup returns CDR1 MNHEY and CDR2 SMNVEV (reference sequence). The V gene end was trimmed by 2 bases and the J gene end by 1 base; junction bases not matched to a gene: 4. The CDR3 totals 16 residues. Here the CDR3 reads CASSLRGGLNTGELFF. CDR3 DNA sequence: TGTGCCAGCAGTTTAAGAGGGGGCCTGAACACCGGGGAGCTGTTTTTT.

This rearrangement joins TRBV5-5 to TRBJ2-1; 9 nucleotides line up with TRBD1. Trimming cost V 5 bases and J 4 bases; bases outside gene matches: 16. CDR1 is SGHKS, CDR2 YYEKEE, per germline (reference sequence). The CDR3 consists of 18 residues. The CDR3 coding sequence is TGTGCCAGCAGGTCCGGGACAGGGTTAACCCAGGCTTACAATGAGCAGTTCTTC. Amino acid sequence: CASRSGTGLTQAYNEQFF.

The chain has TRBV2 and TRBJ1-2; the D gene is possibly TRBD1 (5 bases). Per germline, CDR1 SNHLY and CDR2 FYNNEI. V lost 3 bases and J lost 4, with 9 bases in between. This CDR3 contains 13 residues. The CDR3 loop reads CASSDMTVYGYTF. As DNA, the CDR3 is TGTGCCAGCAGTGACATGACAGTCTATGGCTACACCTTC.

The chain has TRBV11-2 and TRBJ2-2, with 10 positions matching TRBD2. This CDR3 is built from 16 residues. Per germline, CDR1 SGHAT and CDR2 FQNNGV. The ends lost 3 bases at V and 4 bases at J; junction bases unmatched: 5. This CDR3 reads CASSFPSGSVTGELFF. CDR3 coding DNA: TGTGCCAGCAGCTTCCCTAGCGGGAGTGTCACCGGGGAGCTGTTTTTT.

CDR3 nucleotide sequence: TGTGCCAGCAGTGATTGGGCAGCTGGGGCCAACGTCCTGACTTTC. Amino acid sequence: CASSDWAAGANVLTF. The genes are TRBV25-1 and TRBJ2-6, with no clear D. Germline CDR1 MGHDK, CDR2 SYGVNS. The CDR3 runs 15 residues. V was cut by 3 bases and J by 2 bases, with 8 bases left in between.

V gene TRBV9 combines with J gene TRBJ2-7; TRBD2 is a possible D gene (5 bases). Germline CDR1 reads SGDLS; CDR2 reads YYNGEE. The CDR3 covers 17 residues. V dropped 0 bases and J dropped 0 bases, with 16 bases sitting between them. In DNA form, the CDR3 reads TGTGCCAGCAGCGTAGGGACTGGGCTGACCTCCTCCTACGAGCAGTACTTC. Its protein is CASSVGTGLTSSYEQYF.

The chain couples TRBV27 to TRBJ2-1; TRBD1 might be the D (5 bases). The CDR3 is 13 residues long. From germline, CDR1 is MNHEY and CDR2 SMNVEV (reference sequence). Trimming stripped 3 bases from V and 6 bases from J, with 9 bases between. The CDR3 DNA reads TGTGCCAGCAGTTTTTTACAGGTCAATGAGCAGTTCTTC. This codes for CASSFLQVNEQFF.

The gene calls are TRBV29-1 and TRBJ2-5; D may be TRBD1 (8 bases). Germline assignment: CDR1 SQVTM and CDR2 ANQGSEA. V shed 4 bases and J shed 3 bases, with 18 bases lying between them. The CDR3 runs 15 residues. The CDR3 DNA reads as TGCAGCGTTGGAAGAACAGGGGGGGTCGAAGAGACCCAGTACTTC. This encodes CSVGRTGGVEETQYF.

This chain links TRBV19 with TRBJ1-5, with D possibly TRBD1 on 5 matching bases. CDR1 is LNHDA and CDR2 is SQIVND in the germline V gene (reference sequence). V lost 6 bases, J lost 5 bases, and 17 bases lay in between. The CDR3 is 15 residues long. The chain's CDR3 is CASRPPWGGDQPQHF. CDR3 coding DNA: TGTGCCAGTAGACCCCCTTGGGGGGGGGATCAGCCCCAGCATTTT.

This chain joins TRBV5-1 and TRBJ1-1; D perhaps matches TRBD1 (6 bases). The germline CDR1 and CDR2 sequences are SGHRS and YFSETQ. Trimming cost V 3 bases and J 1 base, with 10 bases left between them. The CDR3 is 14 amino acids. The CDR3 sequence is CASSSWGQNTEAFF. The DNA of the CDR3 is TGCGCCAGCAGCTCCTGGGGACAGAACACTGAAGCTTTCTTT.

The chain has TRBV7-8 and TRBJ1-2; 9 positions agree with TRBD1. Germline CDR1 and CDR2: SGHVS and FQNEAQ. The junction had 12 bases not matched to a gene; V was cut back by 6 bases and J by 1 base. The CDR3 runs 17 residues. CDR3 coding DNA: TGTGCCAGCAGTGGCCCGGACAGGGGAAGAGTTAACTATGGCTACACCTTC. As protein: CASSGPDRGRVNYGYTF. Looking up the rest from reference TRBV7-8 and TRBJ1-2 gives the full variable domain: GAGVSQSPRYKVAKRGQDVALRCDPISGHVSLFWYQQALGQGPEFLTYFQNEAQLDKSGLPSDRFFAERPEGSVSTLKIQRTQQEDSAVYLCASSGPDRGRVNYGYTFGSGTRLTVV.

The chain carries TRBV7-9 and TRBJ2-2, with 9 bases aligning to TRBD1. CDR3 length equals 15 residues. V was clipped by 7 bases and J by 6 bases; unmatched bases: 9. Germline CDR1 is SEHNR and CDR2 is FQNEAQ (reference sequence). DNA of the CDR3: TGTGCCAGCAAAACCGGGACAGGGTTCGCCGGGGAGCTGTTTTTT. This sequence encodes CASKTGTGFAGELFF. Looking up the rest from reference TRBV7-9 and TRBJ2-2 gives the full variable domain: DTGVSQNPRHKITKRGQNVTFRCDPISEHNRLYWYRQTLGQGPEFLTYFQNEAQLEKSRLLSDRFSAERPKGSFSTLEIQRTEQGDSAMYLCASKTGTGFAGELFFGEGSRLTVL.

The V and J genes are TRBV6-6 and TRBJ2-7, with D perhaps TRBD1 (7 bases). Trimming cost V 6 bases and J 4 bases, with 19 bases left between them. The CDR3 extends over 15 amino acids. Germline loops: CDR1 MNHNY, CDR2 SVGAGI (reference sequence). The CDR3 nucleotides are TGTGCCAGCAGCGAGACAGGGAGGCTTACGTACGAGCAGTACTTC. As protein: CASSETGRLTYEQYF.

The rearrangement links TRBV14 to TRBJ1-1; D unresolved. Germline assignment: CDR1 SGHDN and CDR2 FVKESK. Trimming removed 0 bases from V and 0 bases from J, with 8 bases in between. There are 15 residues in the CDR3. This chain's CDR3 is CASSQDARMNTEAFF. The CDR3, as DNA: TGTGCCAGCAGCCAAGACGCGAGAATGAACACTGAAGCTTTCTTT.

This clone has only one observation. The chain carries TRBV30 and TRBJ1-2, with D perhaps matching TRBD1 (6 bases). Germline assignment: CDR1 GTSNPN and CDR2 SVGIG (reference sequence). The CDR3 covers 12 residues. The germline V and J ends were trimmed by 3 bases and 6 bases, with 11 bases remaining between them. CDR3 DNA sequence: TGTGCCTGGAGGGACAGACCCAATGGCTACACCTTC. It translates to CAWRDRPNGYTF.

The chain recombines TRBV28 with TRBJ1-2; 8 bases are a match to TRBD1. After removal of 7 bases from V and 4 bases from J, the junction contained 11 bases not matched to a gene. The length of the CDR3 is 15 residues. Germline V gene lookup returns CDR1 MDHEN and CDR2 SYDVKM. CDR3 sequence reads: CASTQGQGGSYGYTF. In DNA, the CDR3 is TGTGCCAGCACCCAAGGACAGGGCGGTTCCTATGGCTACACCTTC.

V gene TRBV19 combines with J gene TRBJ1-5; D might be TRBD1 (6 bases). The CDR3 is 19 amino acids. CDR1 and CDR2 (germline): LNHDA, SQIVND (reference sequence). The germline V and J ends were trimmed by 3 bases and 0 bases, with 21 bases remaining between them. In DNA, the CDR3 is TGTGCCAGTAGTATCGGGACACAGGGACCCGAATATAGCAATCAGCCCCAGCATTTT. It codes for CASSIGTQGPEYSNQPQHF.

V is TRBV4-2 and J is TRBJ2-2; 11 nucleotides align to TRBD2. This CDR3 contains 24 residues. CDR1 is LGHNA, CDR2 YNFKEQ, per germline. V shed 4 bases and J 5 bases; nucleotides not matched to a gene: 30. The CDR3 protein is CASSLILKQGMTSGKSAGTGELFF. CDR3 DNA: TGTGCCAGCAGCCTTATTCTCAAACAGGGGATGACTAGCGGGAAAAGTGCGGGGACCGGGGAGCTGTTTTTT.

The chain employs TRBV5-8 and TRBJ1-4, with a tentative D call TRBD1 (5 bases). CDR1 is SGHTS and CDR2 is YDEGEE in the germline V gene. Trimming left V 2 bases short and J 5 bases short, with 7 bases between. The CDR3 sequence is 13 residues long. DNA of the CDR3: TGTGCCAGCAGCTTTAGACAGAATGAAAAACTGTTTTTT. It is translated as CASSFRQNEKLFF.

The rearrangement links TRBV7-9 to TRBJ2-1; possible D gene TRBD2, 5 bases. The CDR3 has 19 residues. Trimming left V 6 bases short and J 0 bases short, with 24 bases between. Germline CDR1 and CDR2: SEHNR and FQNEAQ (reference sequence). CDR3 amino acids: CASSHNRAPGMSSYNEQFF. The CDR3, as DNA: TGTGCCAGCAGTCATAACCGGGCCCCCGGGATGAGCTCCTACAATGAGCAGTTCTTC.

The table lists this clone with a count of one. The V gene is TRBV6-5, the J gene TRBJ2-7; 7 bases align to TRBD2. CDR1 and CDR2 from the germline V gene are MNHEY and SVGAGI. The CDR3 length is 13 residues. The trim removed 4 bases at V and 0 bases at J, leaving 0 bases unmatched. The CDR3 spells CASSWGGSYEQYF. The CDR3 DNA sequence: TGTGCCAGCAGTTGGGGGGGCTCCTACGAGCAGTACTTC.

The J gene is TRBJ2-7, the V gene TRBV4-1, with D possibly being TRBD2 (7 bases). The CDR3 consists of 15 residues. CDR1 MGHRA and CDR2 YSYEKL come from the germline V gene. Trimming took 3 bases from V and 4 from J, leaving 16 bases between them. This chain's CDR3 is CASSQIPGGGYEQYF. The CDR3 DNA reads as TGCGCCAGCAGCCAGATCCCGGGGGGCGGGTACGAGCAGTACTTC.

V and J are TRBV6-6 and TRBJ2-7; maybe TRBD2 (5 bases). The CDR3 consists of 12 residues. With 8 bases removed from V and 2 bases from J, the gap between germline ends came to 10 bases. Germline CDR1 reads MNHNY; CDR2 reads SVGAGI (reference sequence). The CDR3 reads CASSGETYEQYF. The CDR3 DNA sequence: TGTGCCAGCTCCGGGGAAACCTACGAGCAGTACTTC.

The chain is built from TRBV28 and TRBJ1-2; D is ambiguous. V was shortened by 6 bases and J by 3 bases, with 11 bases between the two germline ends. CDR1 and CDR2 (germline): MDHEN, SYDVKM. The CDR3 runs to 13 residues. Here the CDR3 reads CASSEWGDYGYTF. As DNA, the CDR3 is TGTGCCAGCAGCGAGTGGGGAGACTATGGCTACACCTTC.

This clone appeared a single time. The chain combines TRBV11-2 with TRBJ2-2; D is undetermined. The CDR3 length is 15 residues. From germline, CDR1 is SGHAT and CDR2 FQNNGV. V lost 1 base and J lost 5, with 11 bases in between. In nucleotides, the CDR3 is TGTGCCAGCAGCTTAGTTCGTCTTCCTACCGGGGAGCTGTTTTTT. Protein sequence: CASSLVRLPTGELFF.

This chain connects TRBV11-1 to TRBJ2-5; maybe TRBD2 (5 bases). Trimming pared 3 bases from V and 5 bases from J, leaving 10 bases between. CDR3 length equals 13 residues. Germline V gives CDR1 SGHAT, CDR2 FQDESV (reference sequence). The DNA for the CDR3 is TGTGCCAGCAGCTTTCGGGGTCTTGAGACCCAGTACTTC. Translated: CASSFRGLETQYF.

The sample holds one count of this clone. The CDR3 region has the DNA TGCAGTGCTAGCGGTCGGGAGACCCAGTACTTC. It is translated as CSASGRETQYF. The chain recombines TRBV20-1 with TRBJ2-5; D not certain. Germline V gene data show CDR1 as DFQATT and CDR2 as SNEGSKA (reference sequence). Trimming removed 3 bases from V and 5 bases from J, with 7 bases in between. This CDR3 spans 11 amino acids.

The chain recombines TRBV19 with TRBJ2-1, with TRBD2 as a possible D gene (5 bases). V lost 6 bases and J lost 3, with 15 bases in between. This CDR3 is 15 amino acids long. Germline CDR1 LNHDA, CDR2 SQIVND (reference sequence). The CDR3 sequence: CASSTSSGSYNEQFF. In nucleotides, the CDR3 is TGTGCCAGTAGCACCTCTTCTGGGAGCTACAATGAGCAGTTCTTC.